This TCR beta chain was identified in a study of shared clonotypes between healthy human individuals. Some clones are missing from TCRdb's copy, which holds only in-frame ones; the method was immunoSEQ multiplex PCR. The data contain approximately 1.5 million clones, about 98% of them singletons. Germline V gene data show CDR1 as MDHEN and CDR2 as SYDVKM. CDR3 length: 15 amino acids. The junction had 7 bases not matched to a gene; V was cut back by 6 bases and J by 2 bases. This chain uses TRBV28 with TRBJ2-7, with 10 positions matching TRBD2. This clonotype was sampled from a man in his thirties or forties in good health. Input material: naive CD4+ T cells sorted from blood. Indicated subset: CD45RA+ positively selected. DNA for the CDR3: TGTGCCAGCAGGCAAGGACTAGCGGAAACCTACGAGCAGTACTTC. Translated: CASRQGLAETYEQYF. Drawing the rest from reference TRBV28 and TRBJ2-7, the complete variable domain is DVKVTQSSRYLVKRTGEKVFLECVQDMDHENMFWYRQDPGLGLRLIYFSYDVKMKEKGDIPEGYSVSREKKERFSLILESASTNQTSMYLCASRQGLAETYEQYFGPGTRLTVT.